This T cell receptor (beta chain) was identified during a study of molecular identifiers for immune sequencing clone quantification. Remarks on this clonotype: Antigen specificity is unknown.

Regarding the study as a whole: Effector cells kept over 98% of their molecules in clones above 20 RNA copies, while naive cells kept under 1% there. Spiked Jurkat TCR RNA equivalent to one cell reportedly surfaced among some 990,000 naive cells.

As CD8+CD4-CCR7+CD45RA+ cells, naive CD8 T cells were sorted. Germline CDR1 DFQATT, CDR2 SNEGSKA (reference sequence). There are 16 residues in the CDR3. With V trimmed by 1 base and J by 8 bases, 16 bases remained unmatched. Methods described previously, with TCR primers listed, were used for bulk TCR libraries. TCRdb used MiXCR to reprocess the PCR reads, holding one entry per CDR3 protein. There are approximately 320,000 distinct CDR3 sequences in the sample; roughly a quarter occur only once, and 0.65% to 0.95% lies in the top ten. This chain joins TRBV20-1 and TRBJ1-1; TRBD1 agrees at 7 bases. The clonotype comes from a human donor in good health. Some libraries in this study had Jurkat cell RNA spiked in. Input material: naive CD8+ T cells from blood, with Jurkat cell RNA spiked in. Subset here: FACS-sorted CD8+CD4-CCR7+CD45RA+ naive T cells. The CDR3 loop is CSARGLKTGLGAEAFF. CDR3 in DNA: TGCAGTGCTAGAGGATTAAAGACAGGGTTGGGGGCCGAAGCTTTCTTT.